The clone carrying this T cell receptor (beta chain) was seen ten or more times. Its target is unknown. CDR1 SGHRS and CDR2 YFSETQ come from the germline V gene. The junction had 6 bases not matched to a gene; V was cut back by 4 bases and J by 0 bases. There are 16 residues in the CDR3. This sample is drawn from a study of regulatory T cells in long-lasting Graves disease. Building of the TCR beta libraries involved iRepertoire HTBI primers and Arm-PCR of CDR3 regions. MiXCR, run by TCRdb on the multiplex PCR reads, gives a single entry per CDR3 protein. The sample records some 560,000 distinct CDR3 sequences, around 16% being singletons. Regarding time point: newly diagnosed GD, antithyroid drugs for less than 3 months. Construction of the TCR library relied on RNA isolated from PBMCs. Overall study results and limits: TRBV28, TRBJ1-2 and TRBJ2-5 were favored in persistent disease.

The sample was also reused in another study, on T cells in Graves' hyperthyroidism and ophthalmopathy. That study reports: Ophthalmopathy was predicted by the model a median of 6.5 months ahead of onset.

This clonotype was obtained from a woman aged 35-60 years with Graves disease. V and J are TRBV5-1 and TRBJ1-4, with 7 nucleotides matching TRBD1. The sequenced sample was peripheral blood mononuclear cells (PBMCs), obtained at new diagnosis, from a patient treated with antithyroid drugs. The DNA of the CDR3 is TGCGCCAGCAGCCCGGGACAGACCTCAACTAATGAAAAACTGTTTTTT. Its translation: CASSPGQTSTNEKLFF.